The source of this TCR beta chain is a study of cytomegalovirus exposure and HLA in healthy donors (dated by TCRdb to 2016 to 2017). Some background on the complete study: An earlier analysis of several hundred of the donors reported roughly 300 Gb of sequence data and 100 million to 140 million unique TCR beta sequences from about 179 million T cells. The study used immunosequencing to profile the T cell repertoires of 666 subjects and linked those repertoires to cytomegalovirus serostatus. The study aimed to test whether cataloging public T cell receptors could reveal signatures of past pathogen exposure. To predict cytomegalovirus infection status, the study combined high-throughput TCR immunosequencing, statistical association of individual TCRs with disease status, and machine learning. To study patterns of TCR occurrence, a later analysis re-analyzed previously published TCR beta repertoires from 666 donors and added high-resolution HLA genotyping. Across 300 to 500 genotyped donors of the cohort, an average of roughly 250,000 unique TCR beta nucleotide sequences per donor were sequenced, and 15% to 20% of those sequences were non-productive. In the later analysis, no new phenotypic data were used to find candidate immune exposures; instead, reliance was placed on TCR beta sequences and their occurrence across donors. An earlier analysis of approximately 500 of the donors applied high-throughput TCR beta sequencing to assess whether each TCR beta V gene segment acted as functional or pseudogenic. Along with the approximately 620-subject first cohort, a separate validation cohort of over a hundred different subjects was used. All discovery cohort repertoires had been generated using a single sequencing platform. An early release that covered about 600 HLA-typed donors contained approximately 300 gigabases of sequencing data and 80 million or so unique TCR sequences. HLA typing covered class I and class II loci at four-digit resolution. Donor age, sex, ethnicity and CMV serostatus were compiled alongside the repertoire data. Because of strong linkage in the cohort, five DR-DQ haplotypes were treated as single units for association and clustering. The genetic ancestry cluster associated with self-reported Caucasian donors included roughly four fifths of the roughly 360 genotyped donors. Typing coverage differed by locus: A, B, C, DRB1 and DQB1 were typed in roughly 620-630 donors, DQA1 in 522, DPA1 in 600 to 610, and DPB1 in just under 480. A later genetic analysis used genome-wide SNP genotypes for about 60% of the roughly 700 donors, treating that subset as a discovery cohort. General study outcomes and caveats: According to the authors, the approach could potentially be generalized to other disease states and immunological phenotypes. Three of the identified cytomegalovirus-associated TCR beta chains were confirmed in vitro to be specific for cytomegalovirus antigens. CMV serostatus was the only immune exposure information available for the cohort. A further reported finding was that TCR beta sequences accurately predicted the HLA-A and HLA-B alleles for most subjects in the first cohort. Assigning TCR associations to individual alleles was difficult when HLA alleles, especially DR and DQ, strongly co-occurred. In a later analysis, most CMV-associated TCR beta chains were found to appear HLA-restricted, with HLA associations seemingly driven largely by CMV exposure. Broadly in line with IMGT annotations, most TCR beta V segments showed up in productive rearrangements about 87% or about 30% of the time in an earlier analysis of several hundred of the donors. A group of highly shared sequence variants was considered likely to be a technical artifact of the sequencing pipeline. V-gene and J-gene trimming of TCR beta chains was associated with a missense DCLRE1C variant in a later genetic analysis, and the association was replicated in an independent cohort. A total of 164 TCR beta chains were listed by the study as associated with cytomegalovirus. Cytomegalovirus status was reported to be diagnosed by the classifier with high specificity and sensitivity in both the original and validation cohorts. In this cohort, only TCR beta chains were sequenced, and detectable features were limited by the absence of alpha or paired-chain data. The presence/absence analyses assumed that sequencing depth was roughly uniform across donors, and that assumption may not be true. In a later analysis, the rate of TCR association differed among HLA loci, with DRB1 alleles having the most associated TCRs and HLA-C alleles having the fewest. Over 15 rarely observed V segments, including chromosome 9 orphons, were excluded from the earlier analysis of about 500 of the donors because counts were too low. In a later genetic analysis, fewer N-insertions in productive TCRs were reported among donors in an Asian-associated ancestry cluster than the approximately 710-donor mean. Because some donors lacked HLA typing at each locus, the association tests relied only on the typed subset. Most TCR sequences were observed very rarely across donors, whereas some public TCRs were present in many individuals. Linkage disequilibrium might explain the correlated functional status among segregating V segments, but an unknown experimental factor could not be ruled out. Specific HLA alleles were associated with 18,000 or so TCR beta sequences at a false discovery rate of 0.05 in a later analysis. Several of the top co-occurrence clusters appeared to be linked to parvovirus B19, influenza, CMV and Epstein-Barr virus, according to a later analysis. In a later analysis, HLA-associated TCR beta chains showed more clonal expansion and lower generation probabilities than non-associated chains that were equally common.

The cohort was made up of 666 healthy bone marrow donors. At the time of sampling, every cohort member was nominally healthy, though immune exposures that went unrecorded were likely present. The donor tested CMV seronegative and was one of the 352 seronegative cohort members. A peripheral blood sample was collected from each donor, and TCR beta sequencing was performed on peripheral blood mononuclear cells. Genomic DNA was extracted from the blood cell samples with the Qiagen DNeasy Blood Extraction Kit. The library came from the immunoSEQ multiplex PCR assay. For the multiplex PCR, a mixture combining 60 forward primers for TCR Vbeta segments and 13 reverse primers for TCR Jbeta segments was used. The CDR3 region of rearranged TCR beta genes was amplified from genomic DNA with a multiplex PCR assay. The Illumina HiSeq System was used to sequence the amplified TCR beta libraries as 87-base-pair reads. Concerning the study's data processing: A later analysis counted some 74 million unique TCR beta chains across the 700 or so repertoires, and some 11 million of these chains were shared by at least two donors. A nearest-neighbor algorithm error-corrected the raw reads and collapsed the reads into unique sequences, merging closely related sequences to remove PCR and sequencing errors. V, D and J gene segments were assigned by aligning CDR3 sequences to IMGT reference sequences. For a sequence to be retained, at least a six-nucleotide match to both a V gene segment and a J gene segment was required. Rearrangements were classified as productive when the CDR3 lacked stop codons and remained in frame with V and J, and all other rearrangements were classified as non-productive. CDR3 was defined by IMGT convention, running from the second conserved V-encoded cysteine to the conserved J-encoded phenylalanine. Sequences without an unambiguous match to a single V gene segment were excluded from the earlier analysis of 450 to 650 of the donors. An earlier analysis of about 590 of the donors classified V segments as functional when productive rearrangements were above 56.7% and as segregating when the standard deviation between donors was above 5%. A statistical classification framework was built to diagnose cytomegalovirus status from the catalog of TCR beta chain sequences. In a later analysis, V and J genes were assigned by comparing TCR nucleotide sequences against IMGT/GENE-DB human TR gene sequences. The TCRdist pipeline was used in a later analysis to assign CDR3 sequences and most-parsimonious VDJ recombination scenarios. In a later analysis, each TCR beta chain was defined by its CDR3 amino acid sequence together with its V-gene family, and reads lacking a unique V-gene family were excluded. As a way to deal with suspected cross-contamination and a sequencing artifact, a later analysis dropped more than 500 nucleotide sequences that were highly shared and had low generation probability. A later analysis calculated a clonal expansion index for each public chain from normalized within-repertoire ranks of inferred template counts. In a later analysis, generation probabilities were computed with a VDJ recombination model fitted to out-of-frame rearrangements, and the resulting probabilities were checked against IGoR. In a later analysis, TCR-TCR, TCR-HLA and TCR-CMV co-occurrence was scored with hypergeometric tests, and a repertoire-size bias correction was applied to TCR pairs. To estimate false discovery rates, a later analysis permuted the HLA or CMV assignments 20 times. A later analysis grouped co-occurring TCRs with DBSCAN, adding TCRdist sequence similarity when clustering within HLA-allele-positive subsets. For co-occurrence clustering, repertoires with fewer than 30,000 or more than 120,000 public chains were excluded, along with five repertoires with anomalous nucleotide sharing. Entries here come from immuneACCESS through TCRdb and include only in-frame sequences with V and J called. Some clones fail to appear in such tables; in the studies checked, an unresolved V gene covers under half of the shortfall, and the cause of the remainder is unknown. V and J calls and clone size are given by that table; D and trimming were obtained from the DNA. Counted in this sample were about 160,000 clones; almost 80% of them appeared once. About 1.3% of the sample is in the top ten clones.

Note on this clone: Which antigen it targets is not known. No much larger clonotype is one base removed from it; base qualities were not supplied.

The TCR originated in a man aged 30-40 years in good health and CMV-seronegative. Sequenced sample: PBMCs.

The CDR3 is CASSLQGATNEKLFF. The nucleotide sequence reads as follows: TGTGCCAGCTCACTGCAGGGGGCGACTAATGAAAAACTGTTTTTT. This chain joins TRBV18 to TRBJ1-4; the junction holds 8 bases that match TRBD1. Its CDR3 holds 15 amino acids, cysteine through phenylalanine. Of the read, only the CDR3 DNA is kept; its 45 bases are in frame from base 1. Germline trimming amounts to 4 bases on V and 2 bases on J, with 3 as the count of junction bases outside the gene matches. CDR1 KGHSH and CDR2 LQKENI were looked up in the germline V gene.